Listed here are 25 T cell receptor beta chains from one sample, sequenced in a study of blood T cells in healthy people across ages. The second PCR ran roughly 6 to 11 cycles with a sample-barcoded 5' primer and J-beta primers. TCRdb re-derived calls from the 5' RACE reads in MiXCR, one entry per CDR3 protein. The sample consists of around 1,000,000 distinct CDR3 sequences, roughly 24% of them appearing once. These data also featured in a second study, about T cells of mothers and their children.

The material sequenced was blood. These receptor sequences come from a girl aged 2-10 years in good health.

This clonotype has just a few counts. The CDR3 protein is CASSLAGTGLGEQYF. The CDR3 DNA reads TGTGCCAGCAGTCTCGCCGGGACAGGCTTGGGAGAGCAGTACTTC. The chain carries TRBV12-3 or TRBV12-4 and TRBJ2-7; 8 bases line up with TRBD1. The CDR3 loop spans 15 amino acids. The trim removed 5 bases at V and 7 bases at J, leaving 13 bases unmatched.

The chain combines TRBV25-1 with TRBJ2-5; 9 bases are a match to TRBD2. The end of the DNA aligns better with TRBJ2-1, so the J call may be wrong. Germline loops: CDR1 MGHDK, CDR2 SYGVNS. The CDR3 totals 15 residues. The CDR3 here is CASSESREGRNEQFF. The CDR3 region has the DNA TGTGCCAGCAGTGAATCGCGGGAGGGCCGCAATGAGCAGTTCTTC.

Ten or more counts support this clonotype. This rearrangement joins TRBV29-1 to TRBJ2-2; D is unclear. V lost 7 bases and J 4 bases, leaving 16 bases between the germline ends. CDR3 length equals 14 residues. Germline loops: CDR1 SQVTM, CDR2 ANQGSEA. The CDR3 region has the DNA TGCAGCGGCTATTGGGATGGTACCACCGGGGAGCTGTTTTTT. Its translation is CSGYWDGTTGELFF.

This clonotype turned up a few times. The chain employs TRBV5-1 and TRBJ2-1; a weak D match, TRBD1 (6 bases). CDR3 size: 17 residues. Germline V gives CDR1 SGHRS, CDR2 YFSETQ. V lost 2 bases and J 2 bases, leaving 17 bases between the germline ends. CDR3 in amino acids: CASSFEFPGTPYNEQFF. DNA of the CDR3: TGCGCCAGCAGCTTTGAATTTCCCGGGACACCCTACAATGAGCAGTTCTTC.

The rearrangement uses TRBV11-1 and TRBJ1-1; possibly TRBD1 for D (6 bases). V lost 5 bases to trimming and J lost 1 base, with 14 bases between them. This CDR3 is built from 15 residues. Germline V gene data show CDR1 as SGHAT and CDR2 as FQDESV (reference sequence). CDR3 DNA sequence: TGTGCCAGCAGCCCAACGGGACAAAAGAACACTGAAGCTTTCTTT. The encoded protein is CASSPTGQKNTEAFF.

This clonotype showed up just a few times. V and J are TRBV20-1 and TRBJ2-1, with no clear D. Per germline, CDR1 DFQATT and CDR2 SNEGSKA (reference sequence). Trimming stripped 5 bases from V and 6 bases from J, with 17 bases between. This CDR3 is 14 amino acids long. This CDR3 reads CSAESRMGPNEQFF. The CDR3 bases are TGCAGTGCTGAATCTAGAATGGGTCCCAATGAGCAGTTCTTC.

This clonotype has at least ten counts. The CDR3 bases are TGTGCCAGCAGTTTACTCACAGATACGCAGTATTTT. It specifies CASSLLTDTQYF. The gene calls are TRBV12-3 or TRBV12-4 and TRBJ2-3; D unresolved. CDR3 length equals 12 residues. Between the trimmed V and J ends, which lost 2 bases and 2 bases, there was a span of 2 bases.

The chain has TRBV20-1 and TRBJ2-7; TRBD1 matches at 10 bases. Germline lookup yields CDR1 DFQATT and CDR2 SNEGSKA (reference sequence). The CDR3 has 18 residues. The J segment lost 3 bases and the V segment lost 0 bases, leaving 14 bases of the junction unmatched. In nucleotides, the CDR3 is TGCAGTGCTAGAGAACAAGGGTCCGGGACAGGGGACTACTACGAGCAGTACTTC. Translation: CSAREQGSGTGDYYEQYF.

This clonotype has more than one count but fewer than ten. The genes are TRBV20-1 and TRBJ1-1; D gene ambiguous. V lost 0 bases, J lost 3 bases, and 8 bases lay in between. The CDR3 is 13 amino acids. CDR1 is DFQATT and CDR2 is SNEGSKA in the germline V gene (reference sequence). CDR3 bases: TGCAGTGCTAGAGATATACAGTACACTGAAGCTTTCTTT. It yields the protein CSARDIQYTEAFF.

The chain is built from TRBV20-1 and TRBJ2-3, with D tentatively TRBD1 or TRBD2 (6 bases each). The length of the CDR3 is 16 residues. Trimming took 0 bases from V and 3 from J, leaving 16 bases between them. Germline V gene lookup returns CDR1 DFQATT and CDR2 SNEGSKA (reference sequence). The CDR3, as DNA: TGCAGTGCTAGAGATGACGAGAGGGGGGCGACAGATACGCAGTATTTT. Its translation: CSARDDERGATDTQYF.

CDR3 region: CASRPGLAGDAGELFF. The CDR3 DNA reads as TGTGCCAGCAGACCTGGACTAGCGGGAGATGCCGGGGAGCTGTTTTTT. The chain couples TRBV12-3 or TRBV12-4 to TRBJ2-2; the match to TRBD2 covers 13 bases. Trimming cost V 6 bases and J 6 bases; bases outside gene matches: 7. This CDR3 has 16 amino acids.

This chain's CDR3 is CASNSHPSGGYTF. CDR3 coding DNA: TGTGCCAGCAACTCCCACCCTTCCGGAGGCTACACCTTC. The rearrangement uses TRBV6-5 and TRBJ1-2; D not resolved. This CDR3 region has 13 residues. The V and J ends lost 7 bases and 8 bases respectively, with 17 bases between them. The germline V gene has CDR1 MNHEY and CDR2 SVGAGI.

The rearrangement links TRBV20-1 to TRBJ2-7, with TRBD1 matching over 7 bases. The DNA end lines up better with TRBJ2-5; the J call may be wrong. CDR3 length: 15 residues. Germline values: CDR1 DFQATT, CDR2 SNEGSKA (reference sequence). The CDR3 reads CSARGIGGREETQYF. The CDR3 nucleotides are TGCAGTGCTAGAGGGATAGGGGGCCGTGAAGAGACCCAGTACTTC.

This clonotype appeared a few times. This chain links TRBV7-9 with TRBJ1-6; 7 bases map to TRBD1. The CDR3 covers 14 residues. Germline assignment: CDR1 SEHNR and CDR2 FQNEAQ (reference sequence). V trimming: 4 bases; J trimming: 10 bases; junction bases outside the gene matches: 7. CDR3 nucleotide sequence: TGTGCCAGCAGCTATGGACAGGTTATATCACCCCTCCACTTT. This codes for CASSYGQVISPLHF. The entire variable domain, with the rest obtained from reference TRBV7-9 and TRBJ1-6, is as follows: DTGVSQNPRHKITKRGQNVTFRCDPISEHNRLYWYRQTLGQGPEFLTYFQNEAQLEKSRLLSDRFSAERPKGSFSTLEIQRTEQGDSAMYLCASSYGQVISPLHFGNGTRLTVT.

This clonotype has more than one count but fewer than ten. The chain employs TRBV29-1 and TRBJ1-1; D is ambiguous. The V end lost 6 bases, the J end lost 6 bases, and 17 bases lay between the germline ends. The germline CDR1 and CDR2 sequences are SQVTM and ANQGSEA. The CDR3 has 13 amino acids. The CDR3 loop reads CSVLGWGNPEAFF. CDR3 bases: TGCAGCGTCCTAGGGTGGGGAAACCCTGAAGCTTTCTTT.

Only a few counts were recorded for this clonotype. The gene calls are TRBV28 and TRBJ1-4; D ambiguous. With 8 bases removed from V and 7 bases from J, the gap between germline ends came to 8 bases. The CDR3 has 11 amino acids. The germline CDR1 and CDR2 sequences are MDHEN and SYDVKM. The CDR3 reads CASANGEKLFF. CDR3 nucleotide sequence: TGTGCCAGCGCGAACGGTGAAAAACTGTTTTTT.

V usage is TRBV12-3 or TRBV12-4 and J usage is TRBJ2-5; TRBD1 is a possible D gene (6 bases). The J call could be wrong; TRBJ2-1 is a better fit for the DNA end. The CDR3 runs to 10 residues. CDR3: CASGTNEQFF. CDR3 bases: TGTGCCAGCGGGACAAATGAGCAGTTCTTC.

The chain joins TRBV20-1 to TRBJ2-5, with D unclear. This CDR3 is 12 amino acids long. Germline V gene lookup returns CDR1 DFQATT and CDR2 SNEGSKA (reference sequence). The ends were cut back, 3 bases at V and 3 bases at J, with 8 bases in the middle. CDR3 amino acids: CSASKGEETQYF. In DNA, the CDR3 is TGCAGTGCTAGTAAGGGTGAAGAGACCCAGTACTTC.

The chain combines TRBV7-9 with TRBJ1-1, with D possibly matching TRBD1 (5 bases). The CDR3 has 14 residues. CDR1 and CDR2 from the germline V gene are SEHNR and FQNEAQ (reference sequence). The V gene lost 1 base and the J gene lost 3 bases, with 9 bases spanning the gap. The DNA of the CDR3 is TGTGCCAGCAGCTTAGGACGGGGACACACTGAAGCTTTCTTT. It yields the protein CASSLGRGHTEAFF.

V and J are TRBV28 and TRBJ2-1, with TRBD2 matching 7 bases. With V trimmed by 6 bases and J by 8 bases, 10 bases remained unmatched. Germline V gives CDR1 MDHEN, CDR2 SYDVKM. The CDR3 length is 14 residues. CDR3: CASSPVSGRDEQFF. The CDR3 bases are TGTGCCAGCAGCCCGGTTAGCGGGCGGGATGAGCAGTTCTTC.

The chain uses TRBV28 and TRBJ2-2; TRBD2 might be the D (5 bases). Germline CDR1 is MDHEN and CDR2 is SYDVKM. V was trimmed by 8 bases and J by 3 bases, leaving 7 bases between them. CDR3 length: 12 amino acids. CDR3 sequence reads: CASLAYTGELFF. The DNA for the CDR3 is TGTGCCAGCCTAGCCTACACCGGGGAGCTGTTTTTT.

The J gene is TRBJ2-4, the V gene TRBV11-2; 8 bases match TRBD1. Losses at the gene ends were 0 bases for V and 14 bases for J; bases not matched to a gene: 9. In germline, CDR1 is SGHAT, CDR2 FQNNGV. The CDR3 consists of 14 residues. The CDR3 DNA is TGTGCCAGCAGCTTAGATCTCGTACAGGGGGTGAAGTACTTC. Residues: CASSLDLVQGVKYF.

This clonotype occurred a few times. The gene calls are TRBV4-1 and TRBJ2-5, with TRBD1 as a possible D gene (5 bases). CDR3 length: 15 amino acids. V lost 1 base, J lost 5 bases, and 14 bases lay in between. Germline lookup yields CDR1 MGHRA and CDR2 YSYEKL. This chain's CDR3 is CASSQGEAGWETQYF. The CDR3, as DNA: TGCGCCAGCAGCCAAGGAGAAGCAGGGTGGGAGACCCAGTACTTC.

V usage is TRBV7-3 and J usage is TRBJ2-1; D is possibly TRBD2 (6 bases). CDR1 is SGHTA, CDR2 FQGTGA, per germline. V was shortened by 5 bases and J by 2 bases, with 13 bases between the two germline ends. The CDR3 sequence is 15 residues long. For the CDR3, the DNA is TGTGCCAGCAGCCCGTCGGCGGGAACCTACAATGAGCAGTTCTTC. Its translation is CASSPSAGTYNEQFF.

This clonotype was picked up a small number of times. CDR3 sequence reads: CASSFRGVVNEKLFF. CDR3 bases: TGTGCCAGCAGCTTTCGGGGGGTTGTTAATGAAAAACTGTTTTTT. This chain links TRBV5-5 with TRBJ1-4, with D tentatively TRBD1 (5 bases). The V and J ends lost 2 bases and 4 bases respectively, with 12 bases between them. The germline V gene has CDR1 SGHKS and CDR2 YYEKEE (reference sequence). This CDR3 has 15 residues. Supplemented by reference TRBV5-5 and TRBJ1-4, the full variable domain reads DAGVTQSPTHLIKTRGQQVTLRCSPISGHKSVSWYQQVLGQGPQFIFQYYEKEERGRGNFPDRFSARQFPNYSSELNVNALLLGDSALYLCASSFRGVVNEKLFFGSGTQLSVL.